These 23 T cell receptor beta chains originate from one sample sequenced in a study of cytomegalovirus exposure and HLA in healthy donors (dated by TCRdb to 2016 to 2017). The library was produced with the immunoSEQ multiplex PCR assay. The multiplex PCR relied on a mix of 60 forward primers for TCR Vbeta segments and 13 reverse primers for TCR Jbeta segments. TCRdb re-hosts the immuneACCESS table, in-frame sequences only. Its copies lack some clones; in the studies checked, an unresolved V gene accounts for under half of them, and the cause for the rest is not known. Across this sample there are around 90,000 clones, with roughly three quarters seen only once. Around 3% of the sample comes from the top ten. Sequencing was performed on PBMCs. These receptors came from a male donor in good health and CMV-seropositive.

The J gene is TRBJ1-2, the V gene TRBV29-1; TRBD1 might be the D (5 bases). Deletions cut 4 bases from V and 6 bases from J, with 9 bases between. Germline V gene sequence: CDR1 SQVTM, CDR2 ANQGSEA. The CDR3 consists of 11 residues. In nucleotides, the CDR3 is TGCAGCGTTGTAGGGGTCAATGGCTACACCTTC. This sequence encodes CSVVGVNGYTF.

This sequence joins TRBV28 and TRBJ2-7, with 9 bases that match TRBD1. There are 16 residues in the CDR3. Trimming removed 4 bases from V and 4 bases from J; junction bases left unmatched: 11. Germline V gene data show CDR1 as MDHEN and CDR2 as SYDVKM. As DNA, the CDR3 is TGTGCCAGCAGTTCAATCCGACGGACAGGGGCTTACGAGCAGTACTTC. This codes for CASSSIRRTGAYEQYF.

This clone was picked up one time. CDR3 region: CASSWDSQNSPLHF. The CDR3 coding sequence is TGTGCCAGCAGTTGGGACAGCCAAAATTCACCCCTCCACTTT. J is TRBJ1-6 and V is TRBV6-5; 7 nucleotides align to TRBD1. The germline V gene has CDR1 MNHEY and CDR2 SVGAGI. This CDR3 comprises 14 residues. Trimming cost V 4 bases and J 7 bases; bases outside gene matches: 4.

The chain couples TRBV9 to TRBJ2-1; D perhaps matches TRBD2 (6 bases). Germline CDR1 reads SGDLS; CDR2 reads YYNGEE. The CDR3 is 14 residues long. V lost 4 bases, J lost 4 bases, and 12 bases lay in between. In nucleotides, the CDR3 is TGTGCCAGCAGCTTAAGCGGGCCTTACAATGAGCAGTTCTTC. Protein sequence: CASSLSGPYNEQFF.

V usage is TRBV6-5 and J usage is TRBJ2-7; 11 bases fit TRBD1. Trimming at V came to 6 bases and at J to 7 bases, leaving 5 bases not matched to a gene. CDR1 and CDR2 (germline): MNHEY, SVGAGI. The CDR3 is 13 residues long. The CDR3 DNA sequence: TGTGCCAGCAGGTGGACAGGGGGCAGTGAGCAGTACTTC. This sequence encodes CASRWTGGSEQYF.

This rearrangement joins TRBV30 to TRBJ1-5; D is uncertain. Germline values: CDR1 GTSNPN, CDR2 SVGIG (reference sequence). The V end lost 1 base, the J end lost 4 bases, and 11 bases lay between the germline ends. The CDR3 has 14 residues. The CDR3 sequence is CAWSGTAGNQPQHF. The CDR3 nucleotides are TGTGCCTGGAGTGGTACAGCAGGAAATCAGCCCCAGCATTTT.

CDR3 sequence: CASSPGLAGGLGDNEQFF. CDR3 sequence (DNA): TGTGCCAGCAGCCCTGGACTAGCGGGGGGGCTTGGGGACAATGAGCAGTTCTTC. The chain joins TRBV7-2 to TRBJ2-1; TRBD2 matches at 15 bases. V gave up 5 bases and J gave up 5 bases; unmatched junction bases: 10. The germline V gene has CDR1 SGHTA and CDR2 FQGNSA. This CDR3 region has 18 residues.

The chain couples TRBV11-1 to TRBJ2-1; tentatively, D is TRBD2 (6 bases). V was clipped by 0 bases and J by 9 bases, with 15 bases between them. The CDR3 is 15 residues long. Germline CDR1 and CDR2: SGHAT and FQDESV (reference sequence). The CDR3 loop is CASSLATSRFSEQFF. CDR3 nucleotides: TGTGCCAGCAGCTTAGCTACTAGCAGGTTTTCTGAGCAGTTCTTC. Combining the CDR3 with reference TRBV11-1 and TRBJ2-1 gives the whole variable domain EAEVAQSPRYKITEKSQAVAFWCDPISGHATLYWYRQILGQGPELLVQFQDESVVDDSQLPKDRFSAERLKGVDSTLKIQPAELGDSAMYLCASSLATSRFSEQFFGPGTRLTVL.

In this sample, this clone turned up once. The CDR3 loop is CASSATVSGSAQYF. The CDR3 DNA is TGTGCCAGCTCTGCGACAGTCTCAGGGTCGGCCCAGTACTTC. This chain connects TRBV18 to TRBJ2-5, with D possibly being TRBD1 (5 bases). There are 14 residues in the CDR3. The V end lost 6 bases, the J end lost 9 bases, and 20 bases lay between the germline ends. Germline CDR1 is KGHSH and CDR2 is LQKENI.

The chain employs TRBV7-2 and TRBJ2-1; 9 positions match TRBD1. The V and J ends lost 0 bases and 8 bases, in that order; junction bases with no gene match: 8. CDR1 and CDR2 (germline): SGHTA, FQGNSA. The CDR3 runs 16 residues. The CDR3 DNA follows: TGTGCCAGCAGCTTAGCGTTCGGACAGGGGTTCTATGAGCAGTTCTTC. It encodes CASSLAFGQGFYEQFF.

This clone was seen a handful of times. This chain joins TRBV9 and TRBJ1-1; D might be TRBD1 (6 bases). Germline V gene data show CDR1 as SGDLS and CDR2 as YYNGEE. V dropped 4 bases and J dropped 1 base, with 14 bases sitting between them. This CDR3 is built from 15 residues. CDR3 sequence reads: CASSPAGTTNTEAFF. The CDR3 coding sequence is TGTGCCAGCAGCCCGGCAGGGACAACGAACACTGAAGCTTTCTTT.

The V and J genes are TRBV27 and TRBJ2-7; 8 positions agree with TRBD2. Germline CDR1 MNHEY, CDR2 SMNVEV (reference sequence). V was clipped by 5 bases and J by 5 bases; unmatched bases: 2. The CDR3 is 12 amino acids. CDR3 sequence: CASSTGGDEQYF. The CDR3 DNA reads as TGTGCCAGCAGTACCGGGGGGGACGAGCAGTACTTC.

The rearrangement joins TRBV6-4 to TRBJ1-1; D not resolved. Per germline, CDR1 MRHNA and CDR2 SNTAGT. Trimming pared 2 bases from V and 0 bases from J, leaving 4 bases between. The CDR3 is 13 residues long. CDR3 loop: CASSDGLNTEAFF. The CDR3 nucleotides are TGTGCCAGCAGTGACGGCCTGAACACTGAAGCTTTCTTT.

This chain joins TRBV2 and TRBJ1-5; TRBD1 matches at 10 bases. The germline gives CDR1 SNHLY, CDR2 FYNNEI. Trimming removed 6 bases from V and 7 bases from J; junction bases left unmatched: 9. The CDR3 totals 15 residues. This chain's CDR3 is CASRPGQGTRQPQHF. The CDR3 DNA is TGTGCCAGCAGACCGGGACAGGGGACTCGACAGCCCCAGCATTTT.

The J gene is TRBJ2-7, the V gene TRBV5-4, with TRBD1 as a possible D gene (6 bases). The germline V and J ends were trimmed by 2 bases and 4 bases, with 16 bases remaining between them. The CDR3 runs 15 residues. CDR1 SGHNT and CDR2 YYREEE come from the germline V gene (reference sequence). CDR3 sequence: CASSLAGTPPYEQYF. The CDR3 coding sequence is TGTGCCAGCAGCTTAGCCGGGACACCACCTTACGAGCAGTACTTC.

This chain uses TRBV12-5 with TRBJ1-1, with 7 nucleotides matching TRBD1. The V gene end was trimmed by 0 bases and the J gene end by 6 bases; junction bases not matched to a gene: 16. The germline V gene encodes CDR1 LGHNT and CDR2 FRNRAP. CDR3 size: 18 residues. CDR3 sequence: CASGLVRGRGWSGAEAFF. For the CDR3, the DNA is TGTGCTAGTGGTTTGGTAAGGGGGCGAGGGTGGTCCGGGGCTGAAGCTTTCTTT. Full variable domain (missing parts from reference TRBV12-5 and TRBJ1-1): DARVTQTPRHKVTEMGQEVTMRCQPILGHNTVFWYRQTMMQGLELLAYFRNRAPLDDSGMPKDRFSAEMPDATLATLKIQPSEPRDSAVYFCASGLVRGRGWSGAEAFFGQGTRLTVV.

This clone was detected only a few times. The CDR3: CASSTYRKNTEAFF. The CDR3, as DNA: TGTGCCAGCAGCACTTACAGGAAGAACACTGAAGCTTTCTTT. J is TRBJ1-1 and V is TRBV21-1; the D call in the table, TRBD1, was not verified against the DNA. TRBV21-1 is a documented pseudogene. CDR3 length equals 14 residues.

The V and J genes are TRBV6-5 and TRBJ1-6; TRBD1 matches 8 bases. The CDR3 is 14 amino acids. V trimming: 5 bases; J trimming: 7 bases; junction bases outside the gene matches: 4. CDR1 is MNHEY, CDR2 SVGAGI, per germline. The CDR3 spells CASSDWTGNSPLHF. In nucleotides, the CDR3 is TGTGCCAGCAGTGACTGGACAGGGAATTCACCCCTCCACTTT.

V gene TRBV2 combines with J gene TRBJ2-2; D call uncertain. The ends were cut back, 2 bases at V and 1 base at J, with 5 bases in the middle. The length of the CDR3 is 14 residues. Germline V gene sequence: CDR1 SNHLY, CDR2 FYNNEI. DNA for the CDR3: TGTGCCAGCAGTGAACCGGGGAACACCGGGGAGCTGTTTTTT. Translating gives CASSEPGNTGELFF. The full variable domain, completed using reference TRBV2 and TRBJ2-2, is EPEVTQTPSHQVTQMGQEVILRCVPISNHLYFYWYRQILGQKVEFLVSFYNNEISEKSEIFDDQFSVERPDGSNFTLKIRSTKLEDSAMYFCASSEPGNTGELFFGEGSRLTVL.

The chain is built from TRBV30 and TRBJ1-5; D gene uncertain. Germline CDR1 GTSNPN, CDR2 SVGIG (reference sequence). Trimming pared 3 bases from V and 0 bases from J, leaving 18 bases between. The CDR3 contains 17 residues. CDR3 region: CAWSPGRIRYSNQPQHF. CDR3 DNA: TGTGCCTGGAGCCCCGGGAGGATCCGCTATAGCAATCAGCCCCAGCATTTT.

The V gene is TRBV4-2, the J gene TRBJ2-1, with no clear D. The CDR3 extends over 14 amino acids. V was cut by 10 bases and J by 3 bases, with 16 bases left in between. From germline, CDR1 is LGHNA and CDR2 YNFKEQ. CDR3 in amino acids: CATHLRRYYNEQFF. The CDR3 DNA is TGTGCCACCCATCTTCGGAGATACTACAATGAGCAGTTCTTC.

The table lists this clone with a few counts. The V and J genes are TRBV6-6 and TRBJ2-1, with D possibly matching TRBD2 (5 bases). With 8 bases removed from V and 10 bases from J, the gap between germline ends came to 15 bases. The CDR3 sequence is 12 residues long. CDR1 MNHNY and CDR2 SVGAGI come from the germline V gene (reference sequence). The CDR3 DNA is TGTGCCAGCCAACGGGGTATTGGGGAGCAGTTCTTC. Protein: CASQRGIGEQFF.

This clone came up a few times. The chain links TRBV7-9 to TRBJ1-1; D is ambiguous. Between the trimmed V and J ends, which lost 2 bases and 7 bases, there was a span of 5 bases. Germline V CDR1 and CDR2: SEHNR, FQNEAQ (reference sequence). The CDR3 consists of 11 residues. For the CDR3, the DNA is TGTGCCAGCAGCTTAAACGGTGAAGCTTTCTTT. It codes for CASSLNGEAFF.